The subject of this entry is one T cell receptor beta chain. Germline assignment: CDR1 MNHEY and CDR2 SVGAGI. V shed 4 bases, J shed 9 bases, and the junction held 9 bases outside the gene matches. CDR3 length: 14 residues. The repertoire was sequenced with immunoSEQ multiplex PCR; TCRdb's copy has only in-frame clones and lacks some. The table has tens of thousands of clones, 70% to 90% seen once. The sample is drawn from a study of T cell responses to AZD1222 COVID-19 vaccine. The receptor was isolated from an adult who received the AZD1222 COVID-19 vaccine. The rearrangement uses TRBV6-5 and TRBJ1-1, with 9 bases fitting TRBD1. This specimen consisted of peripheral blood, obtained 28 days after the second AZD1222 dose. The CDR3 protein is CASSSGTGTVKAFF. The CDR3 DNA sequence: TGTGCCAGCAGTTCCGGGACAGGGACAGTCAAAGCTTTCTTT.